The rows below give T cell receptor beta chains drawn from one sample of a study of T cell repertoires in cytomegalovirus infection. TCRdb used MiXCR to reprocess the reads, holding one entry per CDR3 protein. The table includes some 920,000 distinct CDR3 sequences, approximately 32% detected once. For these TCRs, the target antigens are not known. This specimen consisted of cultured CD8+ T cells from PBMCs, obtained from culture after CMV antigen stimulation. The receptors stem from a human donor in good health (CMV status not recorded). Some clones in this sample may be carry-over from other donors' samples. Each CDR3 is given with its conserved first and last residue. Each record gives: J gene, V gene, D gene, CDR3 length, clone size, CDR3 protein, CDR3 DNA. The D gene is left open where the match is weak. Size is omitted from some rows. Given values are once, few, many or a class for expanded clones.

>TRBJ1-5|TRBV28|NA|14|few
CASSLWTNNQPQHF
TGTGCCAGCAGTTTATGGACGAACAATCAGCCCCAGCATTTT
>TRBJ2-4|TRBV7-2|NA|15|many
CASSVGSGGHVIQYF
TGTGCCAGCAGCGTTGGGTCGGGGGGCCATGTCATTCAGTACTTC
>TRBJ2-7|TRBV7-9|TRBD1|15|NA
CASTIGTGGSYEQYF
TGTGCCAGCACTATAGGGACAGGGGGAAGCTACGAGCAGTACTTC
>TRBJ2-1|TRBV7-2|NA|14|NA
CASSYPEGTIEQFF
TGTGCCAGCAGCTACCCGGAGGGAACCATTGAGCAGTTCTTC
>TRBJ1-1|TRBV5-5|NA|12|once
CATRADNTEAFF
TGTGCGACCCGAGCAGATAACACTGAAGCTTTCTTT
>TRBJ1-2|TRBV4-1|NA|17|few
CASSQAATGQRGYGYTF
TGCGCCAGCAGCCAAGCAGCCACGGGGCAACGGGGCTATGGCTACACCTTC
>TRBJ2-5|TRBV7-3|NA|13|few
CASSDRRGETQYF
TGTGCCAGCAGCGATCGACGGGGTGAGACCCAGTACTTC
>TRBJ2-5|TRBV7-9|TRBD2|15|many
CASSLLAGAQETQYF
TGTGCCAGCAGTTTACTAGCGGGTGCACAAGAGACCCAGTACTTC
>TRBJ2-1|TRBV7-6|NA|16|few
CASSSATGPAYNEQFF
TGTGCCAGCAGCTCGGCGACAGGTCCGGCTTACAATGAGCAGTTCTTC
>TRBJ2-1|TRBV2|NA|14|few
CASSETGDYNEQFF
TGTGCCAGCAGCGAAACGGGAGACTACAATGAGCAGTTCTTC